Detailed here is one T cell receptor (beta chain). TCRdb passed the reads through MiXCR, listing each CDR3 protein once. The sample consists of roughly 720,000 distinct CDR3 sequences, less than 40% of them appearing once. The V gene lost 6 bases and the J gene lost 2 bases, with 15 bases spanning the gap. Germline V gene sequence: CDR1 MDHEN, CDR2 SYDVKM. The length of the CDR3 is 15 residues. This sample stems from a study of T cell repertoires in cytomegalovirus infection. The rearrangement links TRBV28 to TRBJ2-3; TRBD1 or TRBD2 may be the D gene (6 bases each). This clonotype originated in a human donor in good health (CMV status not recorded). Some clones in this sample may be carry-over from other donors' samples. Sequencing was carried out using PBMCs. The DNA of the CDR3 is TGTGCCAGCAGGAAGGGGGGTTCGGCCACAGATACGCAGTATTTT. Its protein product is CASRKGGSATDTQYF.